This TCR beta chain was obtained from a study of regulatory dendritic cells for organ transplantation. Study results and limitations: Memory CD8+ clonal expansion seemed more limited with regulatory than mature dendritic cells.

Regarding this clone: Its target is not known.

The J segment lost 5 bases and the V segment lost 1 base, leaving 7 bases of the junction unmatched. CDR3 length equals 15 residues. Germline V CDR1 and CDR2: SGHNT, YENEEA. Sorted subsets were CFSE-labeled and cultured roughly five days with allogeneic dendritic cells. FACS sorted CD4+ or CD8+ T cells into CD45RA+ naive and CD45RO+ memory. Method: immunoSEQ multiplex PCR; TCRdb's copy keeps in-frame clones and lacks some. The data contain about 20,000 clones, less than 85% of them seen just once; the ten biggest clones take up roughly 3.1%. The receptor was derived from a human donor in good health. Sample: memory CD4+ T cells from blood cultured with regulatory dendritic cells. Subset indicated: CD45RO+ memory T cells. V and J are TRBV11-3 and TRBJ2-5; TRBD2 matches 7 bases. The CDR3 loop reads CASSLGGREGETQYF. CDR3 sequence (DNA): TGTGCCAGCAGCTTAGGTGGCAGGGAGGGTGAGACCCAGTACTTC.